Detailed here is one TCR beta chain. Other DNA sequences from this sample encode an identical CDR3 as well. This sample was included in a study of control samples from healthy donors and cancer patients. Between the trimmed V and J ends, which lost 1 base and 1 base, there was a span of 10 bases. This CDR3 has 15 residues. The V gene's germline CDR1 is LNHDA and CDR2 SQIVND (reference sequence). Generated by immunoSEQ multiplex PCR, the TCRdb table keeps only in-frame clones and is missing some. The table records some 130,000 clones, 88% of them present only once. Sequencing used blood. This TCR was recovered from a man aged 40-49 years in good health. This chain links TRBV19 with TRBJ1-1; TRBD1 might be the D (6 bases). CDR3 in DNA: TGTGCCAGTAGTATAGGGGGGCAGGGGAACACTGAAGCTTTCTTT. Its translation: CASSIGGQGNTEAFF.